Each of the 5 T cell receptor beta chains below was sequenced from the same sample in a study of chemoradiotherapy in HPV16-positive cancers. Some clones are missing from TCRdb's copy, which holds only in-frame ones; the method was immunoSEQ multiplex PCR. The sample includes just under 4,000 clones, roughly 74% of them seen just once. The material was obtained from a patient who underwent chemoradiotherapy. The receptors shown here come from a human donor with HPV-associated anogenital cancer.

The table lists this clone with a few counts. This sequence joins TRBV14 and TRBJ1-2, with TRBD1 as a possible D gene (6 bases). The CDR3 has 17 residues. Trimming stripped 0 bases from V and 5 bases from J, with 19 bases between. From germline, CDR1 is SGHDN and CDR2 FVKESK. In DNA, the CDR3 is TGTGCCAGCAGCCAAGAAACCGTCGGGGGGCTCAAGTATGGCTACACCTTC. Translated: CASSQETVGGLKYGYTF.

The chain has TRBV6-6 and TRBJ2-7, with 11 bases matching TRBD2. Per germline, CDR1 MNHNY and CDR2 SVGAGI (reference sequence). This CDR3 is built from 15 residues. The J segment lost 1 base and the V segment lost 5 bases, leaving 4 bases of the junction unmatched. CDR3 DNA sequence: TGTGCCAGCAGTCCTAGCGGGGGGCTTTCCTACGAGCAGTACTTC. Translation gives CASSPSGGLSYEQYF.

The CDR3 sequence: CAWSVIPDGSGARYNSPLHF. The DNA for the CDR3 is TGTGCCTGGAGTGTAATCCCGGATGGGAGCGGGGCCCGCTATAATTCACCCCTCCACTTT. The chain joins TRBV30 to TRBJ1-6, with D possibly matching TRBD1 (5 bases). The V end was cut by 0 bases, the J end by 3 bases, with 24 bases between. There are 20 residues in the CDR3. CDR1 and CDR2 (germline): GTSNPN, SVGIG (reference sequence).

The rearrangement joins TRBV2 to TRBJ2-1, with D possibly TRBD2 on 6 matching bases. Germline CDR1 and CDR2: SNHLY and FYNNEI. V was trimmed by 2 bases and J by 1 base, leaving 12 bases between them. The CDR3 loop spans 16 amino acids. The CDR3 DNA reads TGTGCCAGCAGTGAACTGCTAGCGAAATCCTACAATGAGCAGTTCTTC. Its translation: CASSELLAKSYNEQFF.

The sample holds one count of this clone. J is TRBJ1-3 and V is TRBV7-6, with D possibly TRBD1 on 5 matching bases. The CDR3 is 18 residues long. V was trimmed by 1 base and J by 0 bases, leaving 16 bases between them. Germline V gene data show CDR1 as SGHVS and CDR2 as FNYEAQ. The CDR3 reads CASSLVASGQSSGNTIYF. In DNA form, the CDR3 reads TGTGCCAGCAGCTTAGTCGCGTCAGGGCAGAGCTCTGGAAACACCATATATTTT.